This T cell receptor beta chain was sequenced for a study of T cell repertoires in cytomegalovirus infection. This clonotype was picked up a small number of times. The CDR3 is made up of 15 amino acids. After removal of 4 bases from V and 4 bases from J, the junction contained 7 bases not matched to a gene. The germline V gene encodes CDR1 SEHNR and CDR2 FQNEAQ (reference sequence). MiXCR, run by TCRdb on the reads, gives a single entry per CDR3 protein. Found here are approximately 750,000 distinct CDR3 sequences, approximately 34% of them singletons; the top ten hold under 3%. The clonotype comes from a human donor in good health (CMV status not recorded). Some clones in this sample may be carry-over from other donors' samples. Sequences were obtained from PBMCs. This chain uses TRBV7-9 with TRBJ1-5; 7 bases are a match to TRBD1. This CDR3 reads CASSWTGTENQPQHF. The CDR3 DNA sequence: TGTGCCAGCAGCTGGACCGGGACAGAGAATCAGCCCCAGCATTTT.